This T cell receptor (beta chain) was profiled in a study of blood T cell repertoires in COVID-19. Overall study context: Samples representing acute and convalescent COVID-19 were sourced from the United States, Italy and Spain.

The table came from immunoSEQ multiplex PCR; TCRdb's copy has only in-frame clones and leaves some out. The profile covers around 140,000 clones, with approximately 90% appearing a single time and 2.5% to 3% taken by the ten largest. Germline lookup yields CDR1 KGHSH and CDR2 LQKENI. CDR3 length: 17 residues. V gave up 2 bases and J gave up 8 bases, with 19 bases separating them. This chain uses TRBV18 with TRBJ1-6; TRBD1 might be the D (5 bases). The sample consisted of peripheral blood. This clonotype was sampled from a man in his sixties with active or convalescent COVID-19. The CDR3 bases are TGTGCCAGCTCACCAAGGCCCAGGGATCCCTTATATTCACCCCTCCACTTT. Translation gives CASSPRPRDPLYSPLHF.